This T cell receptor (beta chain) was recorded in a study of blood T cell repertoires in COVID-19. Study background: Specimens from acute and convalescent COVID-19 originated in the United States, Italy and Spain. Nucleic acid was either cDNA or gDNA, and it came from T cells, B-cell-depleted T cells, or PBMCs.

Trimming shortened V by 4 bases and J by 11 bases, and 14 bases separated the two germline ends. Germline lookup yields CDR1 MDHEN and CDR2 SYDVKM. This CDR3 has 12 amino acids. Authors' data handling: Amplification of reference gene primers provided the estimated nucleated cell counts. The assay was immunoSEQ multiplex PCR, and TCRdb's table has in-frame clones only and misses some. V, J and clone size reflect that table, while D and trimming were determined from the DNA. The sample lists 100,000 to 150,000 clones; about 87% were seen once. The table lists this clone with a count of one. This sequence was found in a woman aged 55-70 years with acute or convalescent COVID-19. Input material: peripheral blood. The V call is TRBV28, the J call TRBJ1-1; D is undetermined. DNA for the CDR3: TGTGCCAGCAGTTCGACTCAGCCGGGGGCTTTCTTT. It is translated as CASSSTQPGAFF.